What follows are 21 T cell receptor beta chains derived from one specimen sequenced in a study of lymphopenia after photon versus proton radiotherapy. Sequencing used immunoSEQ multiplex PCR; TCRdb keeps in-frame clones, though not all of them. The repertoire holds around 64,000 clones, with about 85% as singletons. Sequences were derived from peripheral blood, sampled from a patient treated with proton-based radiotherapy. All receptors come from a man older than 75 with esophageal cancer.

The V call is TRBV4-1, the J call TRBJ1-2, with 7 bases aligning to TRBD1. Germline CDR1 and CDR2: MGHRA and YSYEKL. The V gene end was trimmed by 2 bases and the J gene end by 1 base; junction bases not matched to a gene: 10. The CDR3 has 17 residues. The CDR3 protein is CASSQFEGADVNYGYTF. The CDR3 nucleotides read TGCGCCAGCAGCCAATTTGAGGGGGCGGACGTTAACTATGGCTACACCTTC.

The chain is built from TRBV7-2 and TRBJ1-2; D might be TRBD1 (5 bases). Per germline, CDR1 SGHTA and CDR2 FQGNSA. V shed 4 bases and J shed 4 bases, with 22 bases lying between them. This CDR3 spans 17 amino acids. This CDR3 is CASSSGSGTRLAYGYTF. The CDR3 DNA sequence: TGTGCCAGCAGCTCCGGTAGTGGGACCCGTCTCGCCTATGGCTACACCTTC.

This chain connects TRBV30 to TRBJ1-4, with 7 nucleotides matching TRBD1. This CDR3 spans 16 amino acids. Germline V gene sequence: CDR1 GTSNPN, CDR2 SVGIG (reference sequence). J gave up 8 bases and V 3 bases, and 15 bases lay outside the gene matches. CDR3 DNA sequence: TGTGCCTGGAGACAAACAGGGGTACGGGGACGGGAAAAACTGTTTTTT. Amino acids: CAWRQTGVRGREKLFF.

The rearrangement joins TRBV5-1 to TRBJ2-1; 11 bases match TRBD2. V was clipped by 1 base and J by 5 bases; unmatched bases: 5. The CDR3 contains 16 residues. Germline V lookup: CDR1 SGHRS, CDR2 YFSETQ. The DNA for the CDR3 is TGCGCCAGCAGCTTGCCGACTAGCGGGACAGACAATGAGCAGTTCTTC. Translation gives CASSLPTSGTDNEQFF.

This chain joins TRBV5-4 and TRBJ2-1, with TRBD2 matching 10 bases. CDR3 size: 15 residues. After removal of 4 bases from V and 0 bases from J, the junction contained 1 base not matched to a gene. Germline V gives CDR1 SGHNT, CDR2 YYREEE (reference sequence). The CDR3, as DNA: TGTGCCAGCAGCCCTAGCGGGAGCTCCTACAATGAGCAGTTCTTC. Translation: CASSPSGSSYNEQFF.

The rearrangement links TRBV19 to TRBJ2-1; D remains ambiguous. CDR3 length: 17 residues. V was trimmed by 3 bases and J by 5 bases, leaving 20 bases between them. Per germline, CDR1 LNHDA and CDR2 SQIVND (reference sequence). The CDR3 is CASSIFRSRQVNNEQFF. CDR3 DNA: TGTGCCAGTAGTATTTTTCGGAGTAGGCAGGTAAACAATGAGCAGTTCTTC. The full variable domain, in which reference TRBV19 and TRBJ2-1 provide the parts outside the CDR3, is DGGITQSPKYLFRKEGQNVTLSCEQNLNHDAMYWYRQDPGQGLRLIYYSQIVNDFQKGDIAEGYSVSREKKESFPLTVTSAQKNPTAFYLCASSIFRSRQVNNEQFFGPGTRLTVL.

V usage is TRBV27 and J usage is TRBJ2-5, with D possibly being TRBD2 (6 bases). V gave up 2 bases and J gave up 4 bases, with 8 bases separating them. Per germline, CDR1 MNHEY and CDR2 SMNVEV (reference sequence). This CDR3 has 13 residues. The CDR3 sequence: CASSLIGGETQYF. In DNA form, the CDR3 reads TGTGCCAGCAGTTTAATCGGGGGAGAGACCCAGTACTTC.

This clone was seen only a few times. Additional DNA sequences in this sample encode the identical CDR3. The V and J genes are TRBV2 and TRBJ2-7; 7 bases fit TRBD1. V shed 4 bases and J 7 bases; nucleotides not matched to a gene: 10. This CDR3 has 14 amino acids. In germline, CDR1 is SNHLY, CDR2 FYNNEI. CDR3 amino acids: CASSGQEGAGEQYF. The CDR3 coding sequence is TGTGCCAGCAGTGGGCAAGAGGGGGCGGGTGAGCAGTACTTC.

The chain carries TRBV29-1 and TRBJ1-3; tentatively, D is TRBD1 (5 bases). Trimming cost V 5 bases and J 4 bases, with 15 bases left between them. Germline CDR1 SQVTM, CDR2 ANQGSEA. This CDR3 comprises 14 residues. The CDR3 is CSVSDSLRGNTIYF. In DNA form, the CDR3 reads TGCAGCGTTTCCGACAGTCTGAGGGGAAACACCATATATTTT.

On this clone: At one of its ends the junction is not consistent with the germline gene, which may arise from a read error. The CDR3 here is CASSYRDRVF. CDR3 nucleotides: TGTGCCAGCAGTTACCGGGACAGGGTGTTC. The chain has TRBV6-1 and TRBJ2-7, with TRBD1 matching over 9 bases. Germline V CDR1 and CDR2: MNHNS, SASEGT. This CDR3 has 10 residues.

The J gene is TRBJ2-3, the V gene TRBV5-1, with 10 bases lining up with TRBD2. V dropped 3 bases and J dropped 0; count of bases not matched to a gene: 4. Germline V gives CDR1 SGHRS, CDR2 YFSETQ. This CDR3 is built from 16 residues. The CDR3 region has the DNA TGCGCCAGCAGCTCAGGACTAGCGGCTAGCACAGATACGCAGTATTTT. This translates into CASSSGLAASTDTQYF.

The gene calls are TRBV29-1 and TRBJ1-1; 11 bases agree with TRBD1. Germline V gene lookup returns CDR1 SQVTM and CDR2 ANQGSEA. The CDR3 consists of 14 residues. Unmatched junction bases numbered 4, after V lost 4 bases and J lost 3 bases. The CDR3 DNA reads TGCAGCGTTGCGGACAGGGGGCCGTACACTGAAGCTTTCTTT. Amino acid sequence: CSVADRGPYTEAFF.

The genes are TRBV5-1 and TRBJ2-3, with 11 bases identical to TRBD2. This CDR3 is built from 15 residues. V gave up 3 bases and J gave up 1 base; unmatched junction bases: 1. Germline-derived CDR1 and CDR2 are SGHRS and YFSETQ. CDR3 region: CASSSGLAGTDTQYF. In DNA form, the CDR3 reads TGCGCCAGCAGCTCGGGACTAGCGGGCACAGATACGCAGTATTTT.

The genes are TRBV7-8 and TRBJ1-1; D is undetermined. V lost 0 bases and J 3 bases, leaving 8 bases between the germline ends. Looked up from germline, CDR1 is SGHVS and CDR2 is FQNEAQ. CDR3 size: 14 residues. The CDR3: CASSLAPKYTEAFF. DNA of the CDR3: TGTGCCAGCAGCTTAGCGCCTAAGTACACTGAAGCTTTCTTT.

Of note for this clone: One junction end does not reproduce the germline sequence, and a read error may be involved. The rearrangement uses TRBV5-8 and TRBJ1-2; maybe TRBD1 (6 bases). This CDR3 comprises 12 residues. Per germline, CDR1 SGHTS and CDR2 YDEGEE. The CDR3: CASGHDTGGYTF. CDR3 DNA sequence: TGCGCCAGCGGCCACGATACAGGGGGCTACACCTTC.

The chain carries TRBV15 and TRBJ2-7, with 8 bases fitting TRBD1. CDR3 length: 13 residues. The germline CDR1 and CDR2 sequences are LNHNV and YYDKDF (reference sequence). V gave up 3 bases and J gave up 6 bases; unmatched junction bases: 4. CDR3 nucleotides: TGTGCCACCAGCAGGGCAGGGGGCAGCGAGCAGTACTTC. Protein sequence: CATSRAGGSEQYF.

The chain links TRBV19 to TRBJ1-2; 10 bases are shared with TRBD1. Germline V CDR1 and CDR2: LNHDA, SQIVND (reference sequence). CDR3 length: 16 amino acids. V lost 4 bases and J lost 8; bases outside the gene matches: 13. Written as DNA, the CDR3 is TGTGCCAGTAGTACTTACCGGACAGGGGGGATATACGGCTACACCTTC. Its protein product is CASSTYRTGGIYGYTF.

The chain combines TRBV4-3 with TRBJ1-4; 8 positions match TRBD1. From germline, CDR1 is LGHNA and CDR2 YSLEER. The CDR3 is made up of 15 amino acids. V lost 3 bases and J lost 5; bases outside the gene matches: 5. Written as DNA, the CDR3 is TGCGCCAGCAGCCAGGATCGACAGGGGAATGAAAAACTGTTTTTT. Translating it yields CASSQDRQGNEKLFF.

The chain recombines TRBV5-8 with TRBJ2-3, with D perhaps TRBD1 (6 bases). The CDR3 loop spans 16 amino acids. Germline CDR1 reads SGHTS; CDR2 reads YDEGEE. The V end was cut by 1 base, the J end by 0 bases, with 12 bases between. The CDR3 loop reads CASSLTGNPSTDTQYF. Here the CDR3 DNA reads TGTGCCAGCAGCTTGACAGGGAACCCTAGCACAGATACGCAGTATTTT.

The genes are TRBV5-1 and TRBJ2-7, with D perhaps matching TRBD1 (5 bases). Trimming left V 4 bases short and J 2 bases short, with 16 bases between. The CDR3 totals 15 residues. Germline loops: CDR1 SGHRS, CDR2 YFSETQ. The DNA of the CDR3 is TGCGCCAGCAGCCCTGGACAAGGCCTAACCTACGAGCAGTACTTC. Its translation is CASSPGQGLTYEQYF.

The V and J genes are TRBV29-1 and TRBJ1-1; D unclear. CDR3 length: 14 residues. Trimming left V 4 bases short and J 2 bases short, with 14 bases between. Germline V gene data show CDR1 as SQVTM and CDR2 as ANQGSEA. Here the CDR3 reads CSVGVRNLNTEAFF. The CDR3, as DNA: TGCAGCGTTGGGGTACGGAACCTAAACACTGAAGCTTTCTTT.